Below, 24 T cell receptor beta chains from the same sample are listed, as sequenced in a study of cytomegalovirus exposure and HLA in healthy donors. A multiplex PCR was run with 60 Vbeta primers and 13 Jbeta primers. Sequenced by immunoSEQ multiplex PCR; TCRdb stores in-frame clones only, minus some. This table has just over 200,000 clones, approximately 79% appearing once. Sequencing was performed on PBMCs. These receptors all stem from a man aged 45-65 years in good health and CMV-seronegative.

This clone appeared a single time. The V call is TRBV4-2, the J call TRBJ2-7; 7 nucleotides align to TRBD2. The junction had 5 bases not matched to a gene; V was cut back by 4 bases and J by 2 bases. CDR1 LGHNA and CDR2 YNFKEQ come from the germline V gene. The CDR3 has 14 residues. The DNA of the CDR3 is TGTGCCAGCAGCCCTCGACGGGGGGCCTACGAGCAGTACTTC. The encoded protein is CASSPRRGAYEQYF.

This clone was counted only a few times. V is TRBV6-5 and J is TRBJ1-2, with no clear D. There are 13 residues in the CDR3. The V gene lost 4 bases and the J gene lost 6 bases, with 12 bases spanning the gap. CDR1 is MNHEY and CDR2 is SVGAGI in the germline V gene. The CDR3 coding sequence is TGTGCCAGCAGTTGGTCTCTTGCGGATGGCTACACCTTC. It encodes CASSWSLADGYTF.

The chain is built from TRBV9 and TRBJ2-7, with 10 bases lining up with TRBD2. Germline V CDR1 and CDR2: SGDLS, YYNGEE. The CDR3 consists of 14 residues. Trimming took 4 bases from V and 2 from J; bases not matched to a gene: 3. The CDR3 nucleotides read TGTGCCAGCAGCTTAGCGGGAGGCCCCTACGAGCAGTACTTC. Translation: CASSLAGGPYEQYF.

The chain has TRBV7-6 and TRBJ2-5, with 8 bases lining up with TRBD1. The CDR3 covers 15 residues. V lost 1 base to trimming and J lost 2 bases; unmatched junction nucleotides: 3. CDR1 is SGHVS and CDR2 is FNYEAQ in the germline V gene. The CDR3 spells CASSLGTGRQETQYF. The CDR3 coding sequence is TGTGCCAGCAGCTTAGGGACAGGGCGACAAGAGACCCAGTACTTC.

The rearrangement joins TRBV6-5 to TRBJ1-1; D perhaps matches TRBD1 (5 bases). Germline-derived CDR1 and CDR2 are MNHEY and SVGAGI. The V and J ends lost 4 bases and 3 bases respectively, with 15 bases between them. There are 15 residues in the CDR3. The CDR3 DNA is TGTGCCAGCAGTTCGCAGGGCGGTGGGGACACTGAAGCTTTCTTT. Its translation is CASSSQGGGDTEAFF.

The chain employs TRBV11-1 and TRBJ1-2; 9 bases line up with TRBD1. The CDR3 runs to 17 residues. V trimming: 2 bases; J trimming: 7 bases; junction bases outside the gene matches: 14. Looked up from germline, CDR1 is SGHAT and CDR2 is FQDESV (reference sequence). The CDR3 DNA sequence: TGTGCCAGCAGCTTACTTACAGGGGGCGCCAAGGTTGTTGGCTACACCTTC. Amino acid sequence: CASSLLTGGAKVVGYTF.

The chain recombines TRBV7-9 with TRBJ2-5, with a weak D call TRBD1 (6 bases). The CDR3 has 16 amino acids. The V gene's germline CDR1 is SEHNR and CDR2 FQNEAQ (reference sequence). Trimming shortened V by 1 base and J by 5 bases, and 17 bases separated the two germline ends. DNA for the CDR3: TGTGCCAGCAGCTTAGGAGCCTACAGGGTGGGGGAGACCCAGTACTTC. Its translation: CASSLGAYRVGETQYF.

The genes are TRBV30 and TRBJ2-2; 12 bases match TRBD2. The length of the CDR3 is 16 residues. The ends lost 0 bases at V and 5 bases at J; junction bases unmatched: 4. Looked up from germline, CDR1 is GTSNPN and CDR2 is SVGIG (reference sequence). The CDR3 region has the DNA TGTGCCTGGAGTGTACTAGGACTAGCGGGAACCGGGGAGCTGTTTTTT. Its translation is CAWSVLGLAGTGELFF.

CDR3 sequence reads: CASSLGRDQPQHF. CDR3 nucleotide sequence: TGTGCCAGCAGCTTAGGTCGGGATCAGCCCCAGCATTTT. The chain uses TRBV5-6 and TRBJ1-5; the D is unclear. V was shortened by 2 bases and J by 5 bases, with 8 bases between the two germline ends. The CDR3 totals 13 residues. Germline V gene data show CDR1 as SGHDT and CDR2 as YYEEEE.

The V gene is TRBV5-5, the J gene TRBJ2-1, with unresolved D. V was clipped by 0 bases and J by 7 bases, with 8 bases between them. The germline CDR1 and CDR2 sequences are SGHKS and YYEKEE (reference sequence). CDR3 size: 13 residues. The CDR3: CASSLGLPNEQFF. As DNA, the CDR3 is TGTGCCAGCAGCTTGGGACTCCCTAATGAGCAGTTCTTC.

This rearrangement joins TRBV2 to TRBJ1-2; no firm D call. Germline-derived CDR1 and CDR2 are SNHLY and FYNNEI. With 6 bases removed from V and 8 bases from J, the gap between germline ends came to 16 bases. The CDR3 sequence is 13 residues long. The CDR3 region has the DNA TGTGCCAGCAGCTTGGAGGTGCCGAAGGGCTACACCTTC. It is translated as CASSLEVPKGYTF.

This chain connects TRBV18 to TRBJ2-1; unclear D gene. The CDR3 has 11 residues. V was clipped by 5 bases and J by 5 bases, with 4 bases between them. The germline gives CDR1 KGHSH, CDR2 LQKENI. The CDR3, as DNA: TGTGCCAGCTCATCGGACAATGAGCAGTTCTTC. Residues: CASSSDNEQFF. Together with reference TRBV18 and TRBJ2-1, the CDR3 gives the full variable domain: NAGVMQNPRHLVRRRGQEARLRCSPMKGHSHVYWYRQLPEEGLKFMVYLQKENIIDESGMPKERFSAEFPKEGPSILRIQQVVRGDSAAYFCASSSDNEQFFGPGTRLTVL.

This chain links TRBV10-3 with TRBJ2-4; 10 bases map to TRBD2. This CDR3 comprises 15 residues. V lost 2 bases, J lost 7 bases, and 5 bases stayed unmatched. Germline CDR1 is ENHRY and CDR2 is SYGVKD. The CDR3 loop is CAISESGRGDNIQYF. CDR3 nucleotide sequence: TGTGCCATCAGTGAGAGCGGGAGGGGAGATAACATTCAGTACTTC.

CDR3 sequence reads: CASSEPGNEQFF. For the CDR3, the DNA is TGTGCCAGCTCCGAGCCTGGCAATGAGCAGTTCTTC. This chain links TRBV28 with TRBJ2-1; no firm D call. Germline assignment: CDR1 MDHEN and CDR2 SYDVKM. Trimming took 8 bases from V and 6 from J, leaving 11 bases between them. CDR3 length: 12 residues.

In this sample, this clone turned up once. As DNA, the CDR3 is TGTGCCAGCTCACCAGCGGGACTAGCGGATAGCTCCTACAATGAGCAGTTCTTC. It codes for CASSPAGLADSSYNEQFF. The chain has TRBV18 and TRBJ2-1, with 11 bases lining up with TRBD2. The CDR3 sequence is 18 residues long. V was clipped by 2 bases and J by 0 bases; unmatched bases: 6. Germline CDR1 is KGHSH and CDR2 is LQKENI.

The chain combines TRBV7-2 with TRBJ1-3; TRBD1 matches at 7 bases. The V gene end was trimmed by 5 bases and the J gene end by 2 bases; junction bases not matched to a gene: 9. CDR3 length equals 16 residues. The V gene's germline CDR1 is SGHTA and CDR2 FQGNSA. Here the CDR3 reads CASSPLDRPAGNTIYF. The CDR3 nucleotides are TGTGCCAGCAGCCCGTTGGACAGGCCCGCTGGAAACACCATATATTTT.

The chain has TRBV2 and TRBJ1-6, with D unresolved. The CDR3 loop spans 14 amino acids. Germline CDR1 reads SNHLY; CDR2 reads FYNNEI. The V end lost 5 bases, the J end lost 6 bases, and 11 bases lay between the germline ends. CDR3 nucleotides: TGTGCCAGCAGTCCAGCCGGGAGTAATTCACCCCTCCACTTT. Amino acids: CASSPAGSNSPLHF.

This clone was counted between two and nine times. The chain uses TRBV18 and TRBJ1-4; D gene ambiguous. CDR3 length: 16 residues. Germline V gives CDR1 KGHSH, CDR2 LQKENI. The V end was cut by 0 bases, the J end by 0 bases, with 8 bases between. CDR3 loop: CASSPPGQPTNEKLFF. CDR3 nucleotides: TGTGCCAGCTCACCACCTGGGCAGCCAACTAATGAAAAACTGTTTTTT.

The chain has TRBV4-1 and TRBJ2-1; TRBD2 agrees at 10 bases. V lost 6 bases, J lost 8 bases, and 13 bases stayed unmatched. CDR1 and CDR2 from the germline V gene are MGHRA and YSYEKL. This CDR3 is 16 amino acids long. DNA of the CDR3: TGCGCCAGCAGACTGAGCCTAGCGGGAGATAGGCATGAGCAGTTCTTC. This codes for CASRLSLAGDRHEQFF.

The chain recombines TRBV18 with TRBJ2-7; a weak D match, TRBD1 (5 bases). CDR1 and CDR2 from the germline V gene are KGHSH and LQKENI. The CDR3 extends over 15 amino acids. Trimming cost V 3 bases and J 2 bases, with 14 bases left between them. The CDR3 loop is CASSPKQVPAYEQYF. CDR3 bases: TGTGCCAGCTCACCTAAACAGGTTCCTGCCTACGAGCAGTACTTC. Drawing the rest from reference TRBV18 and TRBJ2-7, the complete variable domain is NAGVMQNPRHLVRRRGQEARLRCSPMKGHSHVYWYRQLPEEGLKFMVYLQKENIIDESGMPKERFSAEFPKEGPSILRIQQVVRGDSAAYFCASSPKQVPAYEQYFGPGTRLTVT.

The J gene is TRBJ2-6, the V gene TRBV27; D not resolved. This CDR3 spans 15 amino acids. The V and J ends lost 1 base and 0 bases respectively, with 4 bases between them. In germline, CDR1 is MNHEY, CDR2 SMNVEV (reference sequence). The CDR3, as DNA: TGTGCCAGCAGTTTATATAACTCTGGGGCCAACGTCCTGACTTTC. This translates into CASSLYNSGANVLTF.

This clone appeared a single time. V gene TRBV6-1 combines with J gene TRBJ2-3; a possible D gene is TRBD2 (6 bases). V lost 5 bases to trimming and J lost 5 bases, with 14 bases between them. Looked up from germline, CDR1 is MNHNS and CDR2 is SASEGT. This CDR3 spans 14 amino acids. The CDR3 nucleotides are TGTGCCAGCAGTTGGAGGGGTCCCATAGATACGCAGTATTTT. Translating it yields CASSWRGPIDTQYF.

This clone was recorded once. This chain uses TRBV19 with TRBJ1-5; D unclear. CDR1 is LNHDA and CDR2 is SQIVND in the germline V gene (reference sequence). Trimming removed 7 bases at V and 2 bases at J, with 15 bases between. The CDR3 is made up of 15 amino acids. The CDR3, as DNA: TGTGCCAGTACCTTATTCGGAGACGGCAATCAGCCCCAGCATTTT. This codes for CASTLFGDGNQPQHF.

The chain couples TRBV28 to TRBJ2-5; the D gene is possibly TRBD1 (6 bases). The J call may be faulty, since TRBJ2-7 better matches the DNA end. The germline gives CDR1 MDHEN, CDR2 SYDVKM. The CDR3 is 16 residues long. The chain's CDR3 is CASSFFIPGHNYEQYF. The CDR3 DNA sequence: TGTGCCAGCAGTTTCTTCATCCCGGGACATAACTACGAGCAGTACTTC.